This passage covers 17 T cell receptor beta chains from one sample sequenced in a study of human T cells and chemical hapten exposure. Time point here: pre-sensitization, week 0. Stated treatment: therapeutic diphenylcyclopropenone sensitization with weekly scalp DPC. Each CDR3 protein gets one entry after TCRdb re-called the RACE reads with MiXCR. The sample consists of more than 80,000 distinct CDR3 sequences, roughly a tenth of them appearing once. Sequenced here: whole blood, sampled in connection with sensitization to the hapten diphenylcyclopropenone (DPC). The receptors come from a woman in her sixties with alopecia areata. Some clones in this sample may be carry-over from other donors' samples.

This clonotype was counted ten times or more. V usage is TRBV27 and J usage is TRBJ2-6; a weak D match, TRBD2 (5 bases). Trimming cost V 3 bases and J 5 bases, with 8 bases left between them. CDR1 MNHEY and CDR2 SMNVEV come from the germline V gene (reference sequence). The CDR3 consists of 14 residues. The CDR3 DNA is TGTGCCAGCAGTTTCGGGGATCGGGCCAACGTCCTGACTTTC. Translation: CASSFGDRANVLTF.

This clonotype showed up many times. The rearrangement links TRBV3-1 to TRBJ1-6; no clear D gene. CDR3 length equals 16 residues. Germline-derived CDR1 and CDR2 are LGHDT and YNNKEL (reference sequence). Trimming shortened V by 4 bases and J by 7 bases, and 17 bases separated the two germline ends. CDR3 protein: CASSPLGRSLNSPLHF. CDR3 nucleotide sequence: TGTGCCAGCAGCCCCTTAGGACGGTCCTTGAATTCACCCCTCCACTTT. The entire variable domain, with the rest obtained from reference TRBV3-1 and TRBJ1-6, is as follows: DTAVSQTPKYLVTQMGNDKSIKCEQNLGHDTMYWYKQDSKKFLKIMFSYNNKELIINETVPNRFSPKSPDKAHLNLHINSLELGDSAVYFCASSPLGRSLNSPLHFGNGTRLTVT.

This rearrangement joins TRBV29-1 to TRBJ1-2; 7 bases match TRBD1. J lost 10 bases, V lost 2 bases, and 7 bases had no gene match. This CDR3 has 12 amino acids. Looked up from germline, CDR1 is SQVTM and CDR2 is ANQGSEA. CDR3 amino acids: CSVELAGGVYTF. CDR3 DNA sequence: TGCAGCGTTGAATTGGCAGGGGGTGTCTACACCTTC. The entire variable domain, with the rest obtained from reference TRBV29-1 and TRBJ1-2, is as follows: SAVISQKPSRDICQRGTSLTIQCQVDSQVTMMFWYRQQPGQSLTLIATANQGSEATYESGFVIDKFPISRPNLTFSTLTVSNMSPEDSSIYLCSVELAGGVYTFGSGTRLTVV.

This clonotype was picked up many times. The chain has TRBV5-1 and TRBJ2-7; a weak D match, TRBD2 (6 bases). In germline, CDR1 is SGHRS, CDR2 YFSETQ. CDR3 size: 15 residues. With 4 bases removed from V and 5 bases from J, the gap between germline ends came to 19 bases. CDR3 sequence reads: CASSPREPGDDEQYF. The CDR3, as DNA: TGCGCCAGCAGCCCCCGGGAGCCTGGAGATGACGAGCAGTACTTC. Full variable domain (outside the CDR3, taken from reference TRBV5-1 and TRBJ2-7): KAGVTQTPRYLIKTRGQQVTLSCSPISGHRSVSWYQQTPGQGLQFLFEYFSETQRNKGNFPGRFSGRQFSNSRSEMNVSTLELGDSALYLCASSPREPGDDEQYFGPGTRLTVT.

For this clonotype: A much larger clonotype is one base distant, so this may be a read error. The conserved final phenylalanine or tryptophan is absent from the CDR3, which likely points to a read error. The chain combines TRBV5-1 with TRBJ1-3; TRBD1 aligns across 7 bases. Looked up from germline, CDR1 is SGHRS and CDR2 is YFSETQ. The CDR3 length is 14 residues. V shed 4 bases, J shed 4 bases, and the junction held 5 bases outside the gene matches. CDR3 sequence (DNA): TGCGCCAGCAGCCCGGGGACAGCCGGAAACACCATATATTCT. Protein sequence: CASSPGTAGNTIYS.

The V call is TRBV3-1, the J call TRBJ2-1; 7 bases fit TRBD2. This CDR3 has 18 amino acids. Germline V gives CDR1 LGHDT, CDR2 YNNKEL (reference sequence). The trim removed 4 bases at V and 6 bases at J, leaving 18 bases unmatched. The CDR3 loop reads CASSLNSGGPYPTNEQFF. CDR3 coding DNA: TGTGCCAGCAGCCTCAACTCGGGGGGTCCGTACCCGACCAATGAGCAGTTCTTC.

There are many counts of this clonotype. The chain links TRBV7-9 to TRBJ2-2, with D hard to call. The V gene's germline CDR1 is SEHNR and CDR2 FQNEAQ (reference sequence). This CDR3 region has 15 residues. V lost 0 bases and J 7 bases, leaving 12 bases between the germline ends. CDR3 in DNA: TGTGCCAGCAGCTTAGCATTCGGTCCCCGCGGGGAGCTGTTTTTT. Its protein is CASSLAFGPRGELFF.

The chain carries TRBV7-9 and TRBJ1-6; D remains ambiguous. Germline lookup yields CDR1 SEHNR and CDR2 FQNEAQ (reference sequence). V shed 4 bases and J shed 8 bases, with 12 bases lying between them. The CDR3 runs to 14 residues. DNA for the CDR3: TGTGCCAGCAGCTCACTCGCAATAGATTCACCCCTCCACTTT. This gives the protein CASSSLAIDSPLHF.

Only a few counts were recorded for this clonotype. CDR3 DNA: TGTGCCAGCAGTCCGGGACATGTATTAGAGACCCAGTACTTC. This translates into CASSPGHVLETQYF. The chain has TRBV2 and TRBJ2-5; weak D call: TRBD1 (6 bases). V lost 5 bases to trimming and J lost 4 bases, with 14 bases between them. CDR3 length: 14 amino acids. CDR1 and CDR2 from the germline V gene are SNHLY and FYNNEI.

This clonotype came up many times. This sequence joins TRBV7-9 and TRBJ2-5; D tentatively fits TRBD1 or TRBD2 (6 bases each). Trimming left V 2 bases short and J 2 bases short, with 12 bases between. This CDR3 region has 15 residues. Germline CDR1 reads SEHNR; CDR2 reads FQNEAQ (reference sequence). The CDR3 loop is CASSLYGGQQETQYF. The CDR3 DNA is TGTGCCAGCAGCTTATACGGGGGCCAACAAGAGACCCAGTACTTC. Full variable domain (rest looked up from reference TRBV7-9 and TRBJ2-5): DTGVSQNPRHKITKRGQNVTFRCDPISEHNRLYWYRQTLGQGPEFLTYFQNEAQLEKSRLLSDRFSAERPKGSFSTLEIQRTEQGDSAMYLCASSLYGGQQETQYFGPGTRLLVL.

A few counts support this clonotype. The V call is TRBV19, the J call TRBJ1-5; the D is unclear. Germline CDR1 and CDR2: LNHDA and SQIVND (reference sequence). This CDR3 comprises 16 residues. Trimming shortened V by 6 bases and J by 6 bases, and 21 bases separated the two germline ends. CDR3 coding DNA: TGTGCCAGTAGGTCAAGGGATGCGGGCTTCACTCAGCCCCAGCATTTT. Its protein product is CASRSRDAGFTQPQHF.

The table lists this clonotype with a few counts. This chain uses TRBV20-1 with TRBJ2-7, with 7 bases identical to TRBD2. The germline V gene has CDR1 DFQATT and CDR2 SNEGSKA (reference sequence). V was clipped by 3 bases and J by 0 bases; unmatched bases: 8. The CDR3 spans 15 residues. As DNA, the CDR3 is TGCAGTGCTAGGGGTATCGGGGGGAACTCCTACGAGCAGTACTTC. Protein sequence: CSARGIGGNSYEQYF.

This clonotype was detected once. A much larger clone lies one base from this, so it may be a read error. The CDR3 DNA follows: TGTGCCATCAGTGCCGACTATGGCTACACCTTC. It codes for CAISADYGYTF. The chain links TRBV10-3 to TRBJ1-2; D gene ambiguous. Germline loops: CDR1 ENHRY, CDR2 SYGVKD. The CDR3 spans 11 residues. V lost 4 bases to trimming and J lost 3 bases, with 3 bases between them.

This clonotype was observed a few times. CDR3 residues: CSAMRGALSTEAFF. The CDR3 coding sequence is TGCAGTGCTATGCGGGGGGCCCTAAGCACTGAAGCTTTCTTT. This chain uses TRBV20-1 with TRBJ1-1, with D possibly matching TRBD1 (6 bases). The CDR3 is 14 amino acids. Germline-derived CDR1 and CDR2 are DFQATT and SNEGSKA (reference sequence). Trimming shortened V by 4 bases and J by 4 bases, and 16 bases separated the two germline ends.

This chain uses TRBV7-2 with TRBJ2-1; TRBD2 matches at 8 bases. The CDR3 totals 15 residues. Per the germline V gene, CDR1 is SGHTA and CDR2 is FQGNSA. With V trimmed by 4 bases and J by 2 bases, 4 bases remained unmatched. CDR3 region: CASSSSGGPYNEQFF. In DNA form, the CDR3 reads TGTGCCAGCAGCTCTTCGGGGGGGCCCTACAATGAGCAGTTCTTC.

This clonotype was observed at least ten times. This sequence joins TRBV29-1 and TRBJ2-1; TRBD1 matches at 7 bases. The length of the CDR3 is 13 residues. From germline, CDR1 is SQVTM and CDR2 ANQGSEA. CDR3 sequence: CTISGGSYNEQFF. The CDR3 bases are TGCACCATCTCAGGGGGCTCCTACAATGAGCAGTTCTTC.

This clonotype was counted many times. This chain links TRBV6-2 or TRBV6-3 with TRBJ1-5; D not resolved. In germline, CDR1 is MNHEY, CDR2 SVGEGT. This CDR3 is 12 amino acids long. The V gene lost 2 bases and the J gene lost 8 bases, with 7 bases spanning the gap. CDR3 sequence reads: CASSYRRKPQHF. The DNA for the CDR3 is TGTGCCAGCAGTTACCGGAGGAAGCCCCAGCATTTT.